The 9 T cell receptor beta chains below were found in one sample sequenced in a study of cytomegalovirus exposure and HLA in healthy donors (dated by TCRdb to 2015 to 2018). The library was obtained by the immunoSEQ multiplex PCR assay. The multiplex PCR relied on a mix of 60 forward primers for TCR Vbeta segments and 13 reverse primers for TCR Jbeta segments. Not all clones reach the TCRdb copy of this immuneACCESS table, which keeps in-frame sequences only. Checked studies attribute under half of the gap to unresolved V genes and leave the rest unexplained. The table for this sample lists more than 130,000 clones; about 80% of them were counted only once. About 2.2% of the sample is in the top ten clones. Sequenced material: PBMCs. The source of these receptors is a man aged 30 to 39 in good health and CMV-seronegative.

The rearrangement links TRBV18 to TRBJ1-2; weak D call: TRBD1 (5 bases). The CDR3 runs to 15 residues. The germline gives CDR1 KGHSH, CDR2 LQKENI. Trimming left V 7 bases short and J 6 bases short, with 21 bases between. CDR3 amino acids: CASYRGRGLDDGYTF. The CDR3 DNA reads as TGTGCCAGCTACCGAGGAAGGGGCCTGGATGATGGCTACACCTTC. Full variable domain (remainder filled in from reference TRBV18 and TRBJ1-2): NAGVMQNPRHLVRRRGQEARLRCSPMKGHSHVYWYRQLPEEGLKFMVYLQKENIIDESGMPKERFSAEFPKEGPSILRIQQVVRGDSAAYFCASYRGRGLDDGYTFGSGTRLTVV.

This chain joins TRBV6-6 and TRBJ2-1, with 8 positions matching TRBD2. This CDR3 contains 15 residues. V shed 7 bases and J 9 bases; nucleotides not matched to a gene: 14. Per the germline V gene, CDR1 is MNHNY and CDR2 is SVGAGI (reference sequence). Written as DNA, the CDR3 is TGTGCCAGCACCACGGATAGCGGGGCCCCCGGTGAGCAGTTCTTC. Its protein is CASTTDSGAPGEQFF.

J is TRBJ2-7 and V is TRBV28; TRBD2 matches 7 bases. Looked up from germline, CDR1 is MDHEN and CDR2 is SYDVKM. The CDR3 totals 16 residues. J was trimmed by 1 base and V by 1 base; bases with no gene match: 7. The CDR3 nucleotides are TGTGCCAGCAGTTTATCCCGGCTCGGGGGGTCCTACGAGCAGTACTTC. Encoded protein: CASSLSRLGGSYEQYF.

The J gene is TRBJ2-3, the V gene TRBV4-2; 9 bases agree with TRBD2. Germline V lookup: CDR1 LGHNA, CDR2 YNFKEQ. The V and J ends lost 3 bases and 2 bases, in that order; junction bases with no gene match: 9. This CDR3 contains 17 residues. The CDR3 is CASSQVGAGGPTDTQYF. In nucleotides, the CDR3 is TGTGCCAGCAGCCAGGTGGGAGCGGGAGGACCCACAGATACGCAGTATTTT.

J is TRBJ2-3 and V is TRBV29-1, with a tentative D call TRBD2 (6 bases). The germline V gene has CDR1 SQVTM and CDR2 ANQGSEA. Trimming removed 4 bases from V and 4 bases from J, with 9 bases in between. The CDR3 consists of 12 residues. In DNA, the CDR3 is TGCAGCGTTGCGGGGGTCGCAGATACGCAGTATTTT. Translating gives CSVAGVADTQYF.

This clone was detected only once. The rearrangement links TRBV7-9 to TRBJ2-5; 7 bases align to TRBD1. Looked up from germline, CDR1 is SEHNR and CDR2 is FQNEAQ (reference sequence). J lost 11 bases, V lost 4 bases, and 13 bases had no gene match. CDR3 length: 14 amino acids. As DNA, the CDR3 is TGTGCCAGCAGCTCACAGGGGAGCCGTGAGGAGCAGTACTTC. It specifies CASSSQGSREEQYF.

The gene calls are TRBV6-5 and TRBJ1-1; unclear D gene. Germline CDR1 reads MNHEY; CDR2 reads SVGAGI. The V end lost 0 bases, the J end lost 10 bases, and 12 bases lay between the germline ends. This CDR3 contains 13 residues. The CDR3 is CASSYSGESGAFF. CDR3 nucleotides: TGTGCCAGCAGTTACTCCGGAGAGAGCGGAGCTTTCTTT.

The chain uses TRBV5-6 and TRBJ2-1, with TRBD1 as a possible D gene (5 bases). V was clipped by 4 bases and J by 1 base, with 21 bases between them. The CDR3 spans 18 residues. Germline V gene data show CDR1 as SGHDT and CDR2 as YYEEEE. In nucleotides, the CDR3 is TGTGCCAGCAGCCCCTCGCAGTTGGGGCGGCTTTCCTACAATGAGCAGTTCTTC. Translated: CASSPSQLGRLSYNEQFF.

J is TRBJ1-4 and V is TRBV19; 10 bases line up with TRBD1. CDR3 size: 15 residues. Germline CDR1 is LNHDA and CDR2 is SQIVND (reference sequence). With V trimmed by 5 bases and J by 8 bases, 8 bases remained unmatched. DNA for the CDR3: TGTGCCAGTAGTCCCCAGACAGGGGGCAACGAAAAACTGTTTTTT. Its translation: CASSPQTGGNEKLFF. The whole variable domain, filled in from reference TRBV19 and TRBJ1-4, reads DGGITQSPKYLFRKEGQNVTLSCEQNLNHDAMYWYRQDPGQGLRLIYYSQIVNDFQKGDIAEGYSVSREKKESFPLTVTSAQKNPTAFYLCASSPQTGGNEKLFFGSGTQLSVL.